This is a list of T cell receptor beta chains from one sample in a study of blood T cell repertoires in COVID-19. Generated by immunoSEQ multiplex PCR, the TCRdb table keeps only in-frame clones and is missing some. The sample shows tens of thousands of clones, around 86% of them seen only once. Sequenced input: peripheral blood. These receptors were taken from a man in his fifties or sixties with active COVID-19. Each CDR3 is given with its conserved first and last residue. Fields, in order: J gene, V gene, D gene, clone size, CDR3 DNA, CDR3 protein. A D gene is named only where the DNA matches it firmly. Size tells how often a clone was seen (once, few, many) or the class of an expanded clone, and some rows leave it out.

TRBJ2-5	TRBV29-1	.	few	TGCAGCGTTGATTACGGGAGAGGAGAGACCCAGTACTTC	CSVDYGRGETQYF
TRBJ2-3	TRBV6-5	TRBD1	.	TGTGCCAGCGGCGTACAGGGGAGCACAGATACGCAGTATTTT	CASGVQGSTDTQYF
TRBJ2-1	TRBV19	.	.	TGTGCCAGTAGTATGGGGAGGTCCTACAATGAGCAGTTCTTC	CASSMGRSYNEQFF
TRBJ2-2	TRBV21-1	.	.	TGTGCCAGAGGGACTAGCGGGGGAACTCCATGCACCGGGGAGCTGTTTTTT	CARGTSGGTPCTGELFF
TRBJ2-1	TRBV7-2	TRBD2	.	TGTGCCAGCAGCCGGGGACTAGGATTGAATGAGCAGTTCTTC	CASSRGLGLNEQFF
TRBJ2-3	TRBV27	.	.	TGTGCCAGCAGTTCCCCGGTGGACTCCACAGATACGCAGTATTTT	CASSSPVDSTDTQYF
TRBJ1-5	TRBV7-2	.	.	TGTGCCAGCAGCTTATCCGGGTTTAGTCAGCCCCAGCATTTT	CASSLSGFSQPQHF
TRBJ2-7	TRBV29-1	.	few	TGCAGCGTTGAAATGACAGGCTACGAGCAGTACTTC	CSVEMTGYEQYF
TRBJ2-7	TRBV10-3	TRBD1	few	TGTGCCATCAGTGACTGGGACAGGACCTACGAGCAGTACTTC	CAISDWDRTYEQYF
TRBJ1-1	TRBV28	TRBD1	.	TGTGCCAGCAGTTTACAACAGGGGGGAGCTTTCTTT	CASSLQQGGAFF
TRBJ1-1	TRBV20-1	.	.	TGCAGTGCTGATAAAGGGAGAGAAGCTTTCTTT	CSADKGREAFF
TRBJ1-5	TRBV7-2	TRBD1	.	TGTGCCAGCAGCCGGGGACAGAGCTATCAGCCCCAGCATTTT	CASSRGQSYQPQHF
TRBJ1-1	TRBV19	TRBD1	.	TGTGCCAGTAGTTTCCGACAGGGGCACACTGAAGCTTTCTTT	CASSFRQGHTEAFF
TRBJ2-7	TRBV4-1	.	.	TGCGCCAGCAGTGAGGGTTCCTACGAGCAGTACTTC	CASSEGSYEQYF
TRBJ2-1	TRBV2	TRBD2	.	TGTGCCAGCAGTGATTTGGGTAGCGGGAAGACCCATGAGCAGTTCTTC	CASSDLGSGKTHEQFF
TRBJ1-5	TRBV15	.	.	TGTGCCACCAGCAGAGGAGCTCTTGGCGGTCAGCCCCAGCATTTT	CATSRGALGGQPQHF
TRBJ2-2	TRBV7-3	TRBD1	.	TGTGCCAGCAGCTTAAACCGGGACAGCACCGGGGAGCTGTTTTTT	CASSLNRDSTGELFF
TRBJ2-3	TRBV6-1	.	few	TGTGCCAGCAGTGATGGAGGGTTTAAGGATACGCAGTATTTT	CASSDGGFKDTQYF
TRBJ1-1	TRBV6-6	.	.	TGTGCCAGCAGTTCCCTGAGGGGGTTCACTGAAGCTTTCTTT	CASSSLRGFTEAFF
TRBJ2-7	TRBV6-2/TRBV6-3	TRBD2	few	TGTGCCAGCAGTTACGCTAGCGGGAGAATCTACGAGCAGTACTTC	CASSYASGRIYEQYF
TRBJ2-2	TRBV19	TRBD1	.	TGTGCCAGTAGTATACTCGGACAGGGGGACATCGGGGAGCTGTTTTTT	CASSILGQGDIGELFF
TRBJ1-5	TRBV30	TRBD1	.	TGTGCCTGGAGTCCTCAGGGCGTAGGGGGCTATCAGCCCCAGCATTTT	CAWSPQGVGGYQPQHF
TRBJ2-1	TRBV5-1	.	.	TGCGCCAGCAGCTTGACCGCCTCTAGGATCTACAATGAGCAGTTCTTC	CASSLTASRIYNEQFF
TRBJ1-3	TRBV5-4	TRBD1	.	TGTGCCAGCAGCCCCGGGACAGGGCCGAGCTCTGGAAACACCATATATTTT	CASSPGTGPSSGNTIYF
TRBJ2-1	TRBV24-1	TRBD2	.	TGTGCCACCAGTGATAGACTAGCGGGAGAAACCCAACAGTTCTTC	CATSDRLAGETQQFF
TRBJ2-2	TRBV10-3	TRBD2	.	TGTGCCATCACCGCTAGCGGCGGCACCGGGGAGCTGTTTTTT	CAITASGGTGELFF
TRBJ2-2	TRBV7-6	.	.	TGTGCCAGCAGCTTGTTCGGGACAAACCATGGGGAGCTGTTTTTT	CASSLFGTNHGELFF
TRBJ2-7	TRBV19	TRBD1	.	TGTGCCAGTAGTAGGGGACAGGGATTAAGTGCGTCCTACGAGCAGTACTTC	CASSRGQGLSASYEQYF
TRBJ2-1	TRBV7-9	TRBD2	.	TGTGCCAGCAGCTTAGGAAGCAGCGGGAAATCAGGGAATGAGCAGTTCTTC	CASSLGSSGKSGNEQFF
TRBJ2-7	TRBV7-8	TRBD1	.	TGTGCCAGCAGCTTAGCGACAGGGGGGAGCTCCTACGAGCAGTACTTC	CASSLATGGSSYEQYF
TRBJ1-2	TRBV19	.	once	TGTGCCAGTAGTATATCGACAGTCATGAACTATGGCTACACCTTC	CASSISTVMNYGYTF
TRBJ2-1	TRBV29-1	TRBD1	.	TGCAGCGCTGTGACAGGGGGCTCCTACAATGAGCAGTTCTTC	CSAVTGGSYNEQFF
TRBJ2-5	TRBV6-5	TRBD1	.	TGTGCCACAGATACAGGGGCGCCTAAGGGGACCCAGTACTTC	CATDTGAPKGTQYF
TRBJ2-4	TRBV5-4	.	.	TGTGCCAGCAGCTTGACAGGGTCCAAAAACATTCAGTACTTC	CASSLTGSKNIQYF
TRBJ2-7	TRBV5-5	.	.	TGTGCCAGCAGCTGGGGGGCAGGGGGCTACGAGCAGTACTTC	CASSWGAGGYEQYF
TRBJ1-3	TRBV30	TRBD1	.	TGTGCCTGGAGCTACAAGGACAGGGCAGGAAACACCATATATTTT	CAWSYKDRAGNTIYF
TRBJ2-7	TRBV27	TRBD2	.	TGTGCCAGCAGTCCATCGATGGGGGAGGGGACGATGCAGCAGTACTTC	CASSPSMGEGTMQQYF
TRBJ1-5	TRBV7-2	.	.	TGTGCCAGCAGCGCCAGCGGGGGGGGGTGGCAGCCCCAGCATTTT	CASSASGGGWQPQHF